Below, 32 T cell receptor beta chains from the same sample are listed, as sequenced in a study of blood T cell repertoires in COVID-19. Repertoires were generated with immunoSEQ multiplex PCR, while TCRdb's copy carries only in-frame clones and drops some. Seen here are around 150,000 clones, just under 85% observed once, and the top ten hold about 24%. Specimen: peripheral blood. These receptors originate from a woman of 80 years or more with acute or convalescent COVID-19.

V is TRBV4-3 and J is TRBJ2-3; 15 bases map to TRBD2. The CDR3 is made up of 16 amino acids. V shed 1 base and J 11 bases; nucleotides not matched to a gene: 7. CDR1 LGHNA and CDR2 YSLEER come from the germline V gene. This chain's CDR3 is CASSQVGGLAGGGQYF. In nucleotides, the CDR3 is TGCGCCAGCAGCCAAGTAGGAGGACTAGCGGGAGGGGGGCAGTATTTT.

This chain uses TRBV5-6 with TRBJ2-7; 13 bases match TRBD2. Germline V lookup: CDR1 SGHDT, CDR2 YYEEEE. The junction had 6 bases not matched to a gene; V was cut back by 0 bases and J by 6 bases. The CDR3 totals 16 residues. Here the CDR3 DNA reads TGTGCCAGCAGCTTGGGGGTCGGACTAGCGGGAGTCGAGCAGTACTTC. It translates to CASSLGVGLAGVEQYF. Filled out from reference TRBV5-6 and TRBJ2-7, the complete variable domain reads DAGVTQSPTHLIKTRGQQVTLRCSPKSGHDTVSWYQQALGQGPQFIFQYYEEEERQRGNFPDRFSGHQFPNYSSELNVNALLLGDSALYLCASSLGVGLAGVEQYFGPGTRLTVT.

The chain couples TRBV30 to TRBJ2-7; 7 bases align to TRBD1. Looked up from germline, CDR1 is GTSNPN and CDR2 is SVGIG (reference sequence). This CDR3 has 13 amino acids. V shed 0 bases, J shed 5 bases, and the junction held 4 bases outside the gene matches. CDR3 amino acids: CAWSVARGNEQYF. CDR3 nucleotide sequence: TGTGCCTGGAGTGTAGCCAGGGGGAACGAGCAGTACTTC.

The rearrangement uses TRBV10-2 and TRBJ2-3; 7 bases are a match to TRBD2. This CDR3 comprises 16 residues. Per the germline V gene, CDR1 is WSHSY and CDR2 is SAAADI. Germline trimming cut 6 bases from V and 0 bases from J; bases unmatched to any gene: 9. The CDR3 DNA reads as TGCGCCAGCAGGGGGGGGGTTAGCGGGAGCACAGATACGCAGTATTTT. Translation: CASRGGVSGSTDTQYF.

This clone was seen a single time. This chain connects TRBV30 to TRBJ2-1, with 8 bases matching TRBD2. The CDR3 is made up of 14 amino acids. Per germline, CDR1 GTSNPN and CDR2 SVGIG (reference sequence). V shed 4 bases and J 1 base; nucleotides not matched to a gene: 3. The CDR3 nucleotides are TGTGCCTGGAAAACTAGCGGTTCCTACAATGAGCAGTTCTTC. Protein product: CAWKTSGSYNEQFF.

V is TRBV5-6 and J is TRBJ1-2, with 7 bases identical to TRBD1. This CDR3 has 16 residues. V lost 4 bases and J lost 5; bases outside the gene matches: 14. The germline V gene encodes CDR1 SGHDT and CDR2 YYEEEE. DNA for the CDR3: TGTGCCAGCAGCCCGATGGCTACCGACAGGGCTTATGGCTACACCTTC. Amino acid sequence: CASSPMATDRAYGYTF.

The chain combines TRBV11-2 with TRBJ2-6; possibly TRBD1 for D (5 bases). The CDR3 has 18 residues. V lost 2 bases and J lost 0, with 14 bases in between. Germline V CDR1 and CDR2: SGHAT, FQNNGV. Here the CDR3 reads CASSLSTGGSSGANVLTF. The DNA of the CDR3 is TGTGCCAGCAGCTTAAGTACAGGCGGCTCCTCTGGGGCCAACGTCCTGACTTTC.

This clone showed up just a few times. V and J are TRBV27 and TRBJ2-7; weak D call: TRBD1 (5 bases). Per the germline V gene, CDR1 is MNHEY and CDR2 is SMNVEV (reference sequence). This CDR3 comprises 13 residues. Trimming removed 2 bases from V and 4 bases from J, with 9 bases in between. The CDR3: CASSLVPGYEQYF. The CDR3 DNA follows: TGTGCCAGCAGTTTAGTACCAGGGTACGAGCAGTACTTC.

This clone appeared a single time. The V and J genes are TRBV6-5 and TRBJ1-1; D unresolved. CDR3 length: 14 residues. Germline V gene lookup returns CDR1 MNHEY and CDR2 SVGAGI. V lost 6 bases and J 1 base, leaving 12 bases between the germline ends. The CDR3 sequence: CASSLGRGNTEAFF. The CDR3 nucleotides are TGTGCCAGCAGCCTAGGACGGGGGAACACTGAAGCTTTCTTT.

V gene TRBV12-5 combines with J gene TRBJ1-1; TRBD1 might be the D (6 bases). This CDR3 spans 14 amino acids. V was shortened by 4 bases and J by 1 base, with 10 bases between the two germline ends. The germline gives CDR1 LGHNT, CDR2 FRNRAP. DNA of the CDR3: TGTGCTAGTGGTTCCGGGACAACGAACACTGAAGCTTTCTTT. Amino acid sequence: CASGSGTTNTEAFF.

The rearrangement joins TRBV3-1 (or the pseudogene TRBV3-2) to TRBJ1-5; 8 positions match TRBD1. J was trimmed by 5 bases and V by 6 bases; bases with no gene match: 6. CDR1 and CDR2 from the germline V gene are LGHDT and YNNKEL (reference sequence). This CDR3 is 14 amino acids long. Written as DNA, the CDR3 is TGTGCCAGCAGAGGGACAGGACGGGATCAGCCCCAGCATTTT. Residues: CASRGTGRDQPQHF.

This chain joins TRBV14 and TRBJ1-1; D is unclear. The CDR3 length is 15 residues. The germline V gene encodes CDR1 SGHDN and CDR2 FVKESK. V lost 1 base to trimming and J lost 0 bases, with 9 bases between them. CDR3 in amino acids: CASSQAERVNTEAFF. The CDR3, as DNA: TGTGCCAGCAGCCAAGCCGAGAGAGTGAACACTGAAGCTTTCTTT.

The gene calls are TRBV5-1 and TRBJ2-1; TRBD1 is a possible D gene (6 bases). The germline V and J ends were trimmed by 4 bases and 8 bases, with 19 bases remaining between them. Germline CDR1 SGHRS, CDR2 YFSETQ. This CDR3 contains 15 residues. CDR3 residues: CASSLRQAPRDEQFF. DNA of the CDR3: TGCGCCAGCAGCCTCCGACAGGCCCCCCGTGATGAGCAGTTCTTC.

This clone was seen only a few times. The chain combines TRBV4-3 with TRBJ2-7, with D possibly being TRBD1 (6 bases). Looked up from germline, CDR1 is LGHNA and CDR2 is YSLEER. CDR3 length: 17 amino acids. V lost 3 bases and J lost 2, with 20 bases in between. CDR3 bases: TGCGCCAGCAGCCAGGGCCCGTCAGGGGTCGAGGCCTACGAGCAGTACTTC. Translated, it gives CASSQGPSGVEAYEQYF.

This chain joins TRBV5-1 and TRBJ1-2; maybe TRBD1 (5 bases). The germline V gene has CDR1 SGHRS and CDR2 YFSETQ. The CDR3 is 14 residues long. V gave up 2 bases and J gave up 2 bases, with 10 bases separating them. CDR3 sequence (DNA): TGCGCCAGCAGCTTCGGGGGAGTGAACTATGGCTACACCTTC. This gives the protein CASSFGGVNYGYTF.

The rearrangement links TRBV29-1 to TRBJ2-3; perhaps TRBD2 as D (6 bases). Germline CDR1 SQVTM, CDR2 ANQGSEA. The CDR3 contains 12 residues. V gave up 6 bases and J gave up 2 bases, with 9 bases separating them. CDR3 amino acids: CSVRDFTDTQYF. The CDR3 nucleotides read TGCAGCGTCCGGGACTTCACAGATACGCAGTATTTT.

The chain couples TRBV27 to TRBJ2-5; 8 bases are a match to TRBD2. Germline CDR1 reads MNHEY; CDR2 reads SMNVEV (reference sequence). This CDR3 has 13 residues. V was pared by 3 bases and J by 3 bases, with 0 bases of the junction left unmatched. DNA of the CDR3: TGTGCCAGCAGTTTTAGCGGGAAAGAGACCCAGTACTTC. It yields the protein CASSFSGKETQYF.

The chain carries TRBV30 and TRBJ1-1, with 7 bases aligning to TRBD1. Trimming removed 5 bases from V and 1 base from J; junction bases left unmatched: 4. The germline V gene encodes CDR1 GTSNPN and CDR2 SVGIG (reference sequence). The CDR3 is 13 amino acids. The CDR3 is CAWEAGGNTEAFF. The CDR3 bases are TGTGCCTGGGAAGCAGGGGGGAACACTGAAGCTTTCTTT.

The CDR3 coding sequence is TGTGCCAGCAGCTTAGTGTGGGGGGAGGGCTACACCTTC. It specifies CASSLVWGEGYTF. The V gene is TRBV7-2, the J gene TRBJ1-2, with a tentative D call TRBD1 (5 bases). Germline-derived CDR1 and CDR2 are SGHTA and FQGNSA. The CDR3 extends over 13 amino acids. V lost 1 base and J 8 bases, leaving 11 bases between the germline ends.

The chain combines TRBV19 with TRBJ2-7; 14 bases agree with TRBD2. The V gene end was trimmed by 4 bases and the J gene end by 3 bases; junction bases not matched to a gene: 5. Germline assignment: CDR1 LNHDA and CDR2 SQIVND (reference sequence). The CDR3 has 16 amino acids. The CDR3 sequence: CASSKGLAGDYYEQYF. CDR3 DNA: TGTGCCAGTAGTAAGGGACTAGCGGGAGACTACTACGAGCAGTACTTC.

CDR3 loop: CASRGTSNTGELFF. CDR3 bases: TGTGCCAGCAGGGGGACATCGAACACCGGGGAGCTGTTTTTT. This chain uses TRBV6-6 with TRBJ2-2; weak D call: TRBD1 (6 bases). The germline V gene encodes CDR1 MNHNY and CDR2 SVGAGI (reference sequence). The CDR3 contains 14 residues. V lost 6 bases and J 0 bases, leaving 8 bases between the germline ends.

This clone occurred a few times. V and J are TRBV19 and TRBJ2-1, with 8 positions matching TRBD2. This CDR3 is built from 15 residues. From germline, CDR1 is LNHDA and CDR2 SQIVND (reference sequence). V gave up 6 bases and J gave up 14 bases; unmatched junction bases: 18. The CDR3 loop reads CASSSLSSGSYSEFF. DNA for the CDR3: TGTGCCAGTAGCAGTCTCTCCAGCGGGAGTTATAGTGAGTTCTTC. Full variable domain (remainder filled in from reference TRBV19 and TRBJ2-1): DGGITQSPKYLFRKEGQNVTLSCEQNLNHDAMYWYRQDPGQGLRLIYYSQIVNDFQKGDIAEGYSVSREKKESFPLTVTSAQKNPTAFYLCASSSLSSGSYSEFFGPGTRLTVL.

The chain combines TRBV6-1 with TRBJ2-7; 7 bases are a match to TRBD2. The germline CDR1 and CDR2 sequences are MNHNS and SASEGT. This CDR3 region has 14 residues. V lost 2 bases, J lost 4 bases, and 5 bases stayed unmatched. The CDR3, as DNA: TGTGCCAGCAGTGAATTGGGGGAGGGGTACGAGCAGTACTTC. This translates into CASSELGEGYEQYF.

V usage is TRBV6-5 and J usage is TRBJ2-7, with D unresolved. V was trimmed by 0 bases and J by 5 bases, leaving 17 bases between them. This CDR3 is 16 amino acids long. The V gene's germline CDR1 is MNHEY and CDR2 SVGAGI. CDR3 amino acids: CASSYSVVRDRDEQYF. The CDR3 nucleotides read TGTGCCAGCAGTTACTCCGTCGTAAGAGACCGGGACGAGCAGTACTTC.

This chain uses TRBV6-5 with TRBJ1-5; 10 bases map to TRBD1. V trimming: 4 bases; J trimming: 6 bases; junction bases outside the gene matches: 3. There are 14 residues in the CDR3. Germline CDR1 is MNHEY and CDR2 is SVGAGI. CDR3 residues: CASSSWDRGQPQHF. Written as DNA, the CDR3 is TGTGCCAGCAGTTCATGGGACAGGGGTCAGCCCCAGCATTTT.

This clone was seen a handful of times. The chain combines TRBV6-2 or TRBV6-3 with TRBJ1-5; D is undetermined. This CDR3 contains 13 residues. Trimming took off 1 base at V and 6 bases at J, with 7 bases between the two ends. CDR1 and CDR2 (germline): MNHEY, SVGEGT. The CDR3: CASSYWGAQPQHF. The CDR3 bases are TGTGCCAGCAGTTACTGGGGAGCTCAGCCCCAGCATTTT.

This clone was recorded a few times. V gene TRBV3-1 (or the pseudogene TRBV3-2) combines with J gene TRBJ2-5, with 13 bases aligning to TRBD2. Germline-derived CDR1 and CDR2 are LGHDT and YNNKEL (reference sequence). The CDR3 contains 17 residues. J lost 3 bases, V lost 3 bases, and 7 bases had no gene match. CDR3 bases: TGTGCCAGCAGCCACAGGGAGGGGACTAGCGGGAAAGAGACCCAGTACTTC. This translates into CASSHREGTSGKETQYF.

The V gene is TRBV29-1, the J gene TRBJ1-4, with D perhaps matching TRBD1 (6 bases). Germline V CDR1 and CDR2: SQVTM, ANQGSEA. This CDR3 comprises 16 residues. Trimming took 7 bases from V and 0 from J, leaving 18 bases between them. CDR3 bases: TGCAGCGCAGCCGACCCGGGACAAACAACTAATGAAAAACTGTTTTTT. It yields the protein CSAADPGQTTNEKLFF.

This clone came up once. The chain uses TRBV6-2 or TRBV6-3 and TRBJ1-1; tentatively, D is TRBD1 (6 bases). Trimming removed 6 bases from V and 5 bases from J, with 19 bases in between. The CDR3 totals 15 residues. The germline CDR1 and CDR2 sequences are MNHEY and SVGEGT. The CDR3, as DNA: TGTGCCAGCAGCGAAATGCGGGGGCTGAGGACTGAAGCTTTCTTT. Amino acid sequence: CASSEMRGLRTEAFF.

As DNA, the CDR3 is TGTGCCAGCAGCCTTCGGGCGGGAGGGCGTATCGAGCAGTACTTC. Amino acids: CASSLRAGGRIEQYF. The chain couples TRBV3-1 (or the pseudogene TRBV3-2) to TRBJ2-7; 9 bases line up with TRBD2. CDR3 size: 15 residues. Germline-derived CDR1 and CDR2 are LGHDT and YNNKEL (reference sequence). The J segment lost 6 bases and the V segment lost 4 bases, leaving 10 bases of the junction unmatched.

This clone showed up just once. The chain joins TRBV30 to TRBJ2-7; 8 bases map to TRBD2. V gave up 2 bases and J gave up 9 bases; unmatched junction bases: 9. The germline gives CDR1 GTSNPN, CDR2 SVGIG (reference sequence). The CDR3 is made up of 13 amino acids. The CDR3 DNA follows: TGTGCCTGGAGTTCGGCGGGAGGAGAATGGCAGTACTTC. Protein product: CAWSSAGGEWQYF.

The J gene is TRBJ1-4, the V gene TRBV6-2 or TRBV6-3; 10 positions agree with TRBD1. This CDR3 is 15 amino acids long. CDR1 is MNHEY, CDR2 SVGEGT, per germline. Trimming removed 6 bases from V and 7 bases from J; junction bases left unmatched: 8. The CDR3 loop is CASSQWDRGFEKLFF. In nucleotides, the CDR3 is TGTGCCAGCAGCCAGTGGGACAGGGGTTTTGAAAAACTGTTTTTT.